These 9 T cell receptor beta chains came from one sample sequenced in a study of T cell repertoires in cytomegalovirus infection. TCRdb reprocessed the reads via MiXCR and lists one record per CDR3 protein. The repertoire includes approximately 500,000 distinct CDR3 sequences, 16% of them detected once, and 20% to 30% sits in the top ten. Sequences were obtained from CD8+ T cells from PBMCs. The receptors here all came from a human donor in good health (CMV status not recorded). Some clones in this sample may be carry-over from other donors' samples.

This clonotype appeared many times. This chain joins TRBV10-3 and TRBJ1-2; the match to TRBD1 covers 9 bases. CDR1 and CDR2 (germline): ENHRY, SYGVKD. This CDR3 contains 14 residues. The junction had 8 bases not matched to a gene; V was cut back by 9 bases and J by 3 bases. CDR3 nucleotide sequence: TGTGCCATGGCGGGGGGACAGGGCGACTATGGCTACACCTTC. It specifies CAMAGGQGDYGYTF.

As concerns this clonotype: With a much larger clone just one base away, this may be a read error. V gene TRBV7-3 combines with J gene TRBJ2-7; D is possibly TRBD1 (6 bases). The CDR3 loop spans 14 amino acids. Germline V CDR1 and CDR2: SGHTA, FQGTGA. V was cut by 4 bases and J by 8 bases, with 18 bases left in between. The CDR3 bases are TGTGCCAGCAGCTCTCCACTGGACAGAAACAAGCAGTACTTC. Translating it yields CASSSPLDRNKQYF.

This clonotype was detected many times. The chain carries TRBV27 and TRBJ2-1, with 10 positions matching TRBD1. Germline V gene sequence: CDR1 MNHEY, CDR2 SMNVEV (reference sequence). The J segment lost 8 bases and the V segment lost 5 bases, leaving 6 bases of the junction unmatched. The CDR3 is 14 residues long. The CDR3 DNA reads TGTGCCAGCAGTCCGGGGACAGGGGTATATGAGCAGTTCTTC. This encodes CASSPGTGVYEQFF.

In this sample, this clonotype turned up many times. The chain recombines TRBV7-2 with TRBJ1-2; 7 positions match TRBD1. The CDR3 length is 14 residues. The V segment lost 1 base and the J segment 9 bases; nucleotides outside the gene matches: 8. From germline, CDR1 is SGHTA and CDR2 FQGNSA. The chain's CDR3 is CASSLVTTGERYTF. Written as DNA, the CDR3 is TGTGCCAGCAGCTTAGTCACAACAGGGGAACGCTACACCTTC.

The table lists this clonotype with many counts. The V and J genes are TRBV2 and TRBJ2-7, with 9 bases fitting TRBD1. V shed 8 bases and J 4 bases; nucleotides not matched to a gene: 6. This CDR3 comprises 13 residues. CDR1 and CDR2 from the germline V gene are SNHLY and FYNNEI. CDR3 nucleotides: TGTGCCAGCTGGTGGACAGGGGTTTACGAGCAGTACTTC. Translating it yields CASWWTGVYEQYF.

Remarks on this clonotype: The conserved phenylalanine or tryptophan normally closing the CDR3 is absent here, so this likely arose from a read error. V gene TRBV6-1 combines with J gene TRBJ2-7; TRBD1 agrees at 8 bases. V was pared by 4 bases and J by 2 bases, with 7 bases of the junction left unmatched. Per germline, CDR1 MNHNS and CDR2 SASEGT. The CDR3 is 15 residues long. This chain's CDR3 is CASSARQGPTYEQYL. CDR3 coding DNA: TGTGCCAGCAGTGCCAGACAGGGGCCAACCTACGAGCAGTACTTA.

Only a few counts were recorded for this clonotype. This chain uses TRBV20-1 with TRBJ2-1, with D possibly being TRBD2 (5 bases). The ends were cut back, 5 bases at V and 5 bases at J, with 22 bases in the middle. The CDR3 covers 16 residues. Germline V gene sequence: CDR1 DFQATT, CDR2 SNEGSKA (reference sequence). CDR3 loop: CSAGSYSRRPNNEQFF. In nucleotides, the CDR3 is TGCAGTGCTGGGAGTTACAGCCGAAGGCCCAACAATGAGCAGTTCTTC.

This clonotype was observed a handful of times. The chain joins TRBV28 to TRBJ2-5; 10 bases are a match to TRBD2. The CDR3 contains 19 residues. V shed 2 bases, J shed 5 bases, and the junction held 17 bases outside the gene matches. CDR1 MDHEN and CDR2 SYDVKM come from the germline V gene. In DNA form, the CDR3 reads TGTGCCAGCAGTTTAATGATAACCGGGACTAGCGAGGGCAGCGAGACCCAGTACTTC. Its protein product is CASSLMITGTSEGSETQYF.

There are many counts of this clonotype. CDR3 nucleotides: TGCGCCAGCAGCCAAGCCCCGGGGGGGGATACGCAGTATTTT. This codes for CASSQAPGGDTQYF. The chain employs TRBV4-1 and TRBJ2-3; 8 bases map to TRBD2. J gave up 6 bases and V 1 base, and 3 bases lay outside the gene matches. Germline CDR1 reads MGHRA; CDR2 reads YSYEKL. The CDR3 sequence is 14 residues long.